This passage covers 20 T cell receptor beta chains from one sample sequenced in a study of OX40 agonist ivuxolimab in advanced cancers. The protocol used for the library was the immunoSEQ multiplex PCR assay. The clones in this table, taken by TCRdb from immuneACCESS, are in-frame only. Not every clone is retained; where verified, under half of the shortfall comes from an unresolved V gene, and the cause of the rest is unknown. This sample comprises 54,000 or so clones, 75% to 90% of them detected only once. Roughly 2% of the sample comes from the top ten. The specimen comprised CD4+ or CD8+ T cells sorted from blood, sampled in a trial of the OX40 agonist ivuxolimab. The receptors shown here come from an adult with an advanced solid tumor such as melanoma, head and neck, liver or kidney cancer.

CDR3 DNA: TGTGCCAGCAGCCGGGACAGGGATAGAATATCCCTGTATGGCTACACCTTC. This codes for CASSRDRDRISLYGYTF. This rearrangement joins TRBV7-2 to TRBJ1-2, with 9 bases aligning to TRBD1. The J segment lost 5 bases and the V segment lost 5 bases, leaving 15 bases of the junction unmatched. Germline V lookup: CDR1 SGHTA, CDR2 FQGNSA. This CDR3 comprises 17 residues.

Of note for this clone: This may be a read error, as it is one base from a much larger clone. This chain links TRBV11-2 with TRBJ2-7; a possible D gene is TRBD2 (6 bases). The CDR3 covers 14 residues. CDR1 and CDR2 (germline): SGHAT, FQNNGV. The CDR3 DNA reads TGTACCAGCAGCTTAGATCCGGGGGCCTACGAGCAGTACTTC. This encodes CTSSLDPGAYEQYF.

In its sample, this clone was seen once. DNA for the CDR3: TGTGCCAGCTCGAGGGGGACAGCGGGCACTGAAGCTTTCTTT. This codes for CASSRGTAGTEAFF. This chain links TRBV2 with TRBJ1-1; 7 bases map to TRBD1. This CDR3 contains 14 residues. V shed 8 bases, J shed 4 bases, and the junction held 10 bases outside the gene matches. From germline, CDR1 is SNHLY and CDR2 FYNNEI.

This rearrangement joins TRBV4-3 to TRBJ2-7, with D hard to call. V lost 1 base and J lost 0, with 10 bases in between. The length of the CDR3 is 15 residues. CDR1 is LGHNA, CDR2 YSLEER, per germline. CDR3 amino acids: CASSQVGDSSYEQYF. Here the CDR3 DNA reads TGCGCCAGCAGCCAAGTCGGTGATAGCTCCTACGAGCAGTACTTC.

The J gene is TRBJ2-7, the V gene TRBV5-1, with TRBD1 matching 9 bases. The CDR3 is 15 amino acids. The junction had 4 bases not matched to a gene; V was cut back by 0 bases and J by 3 bases. Germline V lookup: CDR1 SGHRS, CDR2 YFSETQ. The CDR3: CASSLATGGGYEQYF. CDR3 bases: TGCGCCAGCAGCTTGGCGACAGGGGGTGGCTACGAGCAGTACTTC. Together with reference TRBV5-1 and TRBJ2-7, the CDR3 gives the full variable domain: KAGVTQTPRYLIKTRGQQVTLSCSPISGHRSVSWYQQTPGQGLQFLFEYFSETQRNKGNFPGRFSGRQFSNSRSEMNVSTLELGDSALYLCASSLATGGGYEQYFGPGTRLTVT.

The genes are TRBV5-6 and TRBJ1-4, with TRBD1 as a possible D gene (5 bases). Trimming pared 4 bases from V and 0 bases from J, leaving 13 bases between. Per the germline V gene, CDR1 is SGHDT and CDR2 is YYEEEE. The CDR3 has 16 amino acids. CDR3 sequence: CASSRAGGTTNEKLFF. CDR3 in DNA: TGTGCCAGCAGCCGGGCCGGGGGAACAACTAATGAAAAACTGTTTTTT.

The V gene is TRBV15, the J gene TRBJ2-6, with D possibly being TRBD1 (5 bases). CDR3 length equals 13 residues. Germline V CDR1 and CDR2: LNHNV, YYDKDF (reference sequence). Trimming cost V 8 bases and J 4 bases, with 9 bases left between them. The CDR3 DNA sequence: TGTGCCACCCAAGGGGCCGGGGCCAACGTCCTGACTTTC. Translating gives CATQGAGANVLTF. Full variable domain (outside the CDR3, taken from reference TRBV15 and TRBJ2-6): DAMVIQNPRYQVTQFGKPVTLSCSQTLNHNVMYWYQQKSSQAPKLLFHYYDKDFNNEADTPDNFQSRRPNTSFCFLDIRSPGLGDTAMYLCATQGAGANVLTFGAGSRLTVL.

The V gene is TRBV7-9, the J gene TRBJ2-3; D is possibly TRBD1 (5 bases). Germline-derived CDR1 and CDR2 are SEHNR and FQNEAQ (reference sequence). The CDR3 is made up of 14 amino acids. V was pared by 0 bases and J by 2 bases, with 6 bases between. The CDR3 coding sequence is TGTGCCAGCAGCTTAGCGGGGCTCACAGATACGCAGTATTTT. This encodes CASSLAGLTDTQYF.

The CDR3 protein is CASSLLGAPDTQYF. The CDR3 coding sequence is TGTGCCAGCAGCTTGTTGGGGGCCCCAGATACGCAGTATTTT. The genes are TRBV5-8 and TRBJ2-3; a weak D match, TRBD1 (6 bases). V was pared by 1 base and J by 4 bases, with 10 bases between. There are 14 residues in the CDR3. Germline values: CDR1 SGHTS, CDR2 YDEGEE.

This chain connects TRBV5-1 to TRBJ2-7; 9 bases match TRBD1. This CDR3 has 14 residues. Germline assignment: CDR1 SGHRS and CDR2 YFSETQ. Germline trimming cut 2 bases from V and 6 bases from J; bases unmatched to any gene: 6. CDR3 residues: CASSFQGQGSEQYF. In DNA, the CDR3 is TGCGCCAGCAGCTTCCAGGGACAGGGAAGCGAGCAGTACTTC.

A note on this clone: The junction departs from germline at one end; a sequencing error may be responsible. The chain combines TRBV12-5 with TRBJ2-5; D is ambiguous. This CDR3 comprises 12 residues. The germline V gene encodes CDR1 LGHNT and CDR2 FRNRAP. CDR3 protein: CANGFLGETQYF. CDR3 nucleotides: TGTGCTAATGGTTTTTTAGGGGAGACCCAGTACTTC.

The chain couples TRBV5-1 to TRBJ1-1, with D possibly being TRBD1 (6 bases). This CDR3 is built from 14 residues. The V and J ends lost 0 bases and 3 bases respectively, with 9 bases between them. CDR1 and CDR2 (germline): SGHRS, YFSETQ. CDR3 region: CASSLERTDTEAFF. The CDR3 DNA sequence: TGCGCCAGCAGCTTGGAAAGGACAGACACTGAAGCTTTCTTT.

This chain connects TRBV7-8 to TRBJ2-7; no firm D call. In germline, CDR1 is SGHVS, CDR2 FQNEAQ. CDR3 length: 11 amino acids. With 1 base removed from V and 4 bases from J, the gap between germline ends came to 2 bases. The CDR3 here is CASSLDYEQYF. In DNA, the CDR3 is TGTGCCAGCAGCTTAGATTACGAGCAGTACTTC.

This chain uses TRBV7-2 with TRBJ1-1; D unclear. Trimming stripped 1 base from V and 6 bases from J, with 15 bases between. The CDR3 consists of 15 residues. The germline CDR1 and CDR2 sequences are SGHTA and FQGNSA. The CDR3 nucleotides are TGTGCCAGCAGCTTAGGACCGTTCTCGACCGCTGAAGCTTTCTTT. This translates into CASSLGPFSTAEAFF. Full variable domain (missing parts from reference TRBV7-2 and TRBJ1-1): GAGVSQSPSNKVTEKGKDVELRCDPISGHTALYWYRQSLGQGLEFLIYFQGNSAPDKSGLPSDRFSAERTGGSVSTLTIQRTQQEDSAVYLCASSLGPFSTAEAFFGQGTRLTVV.

The gene calls are TRBV11-2 and TRBJ2-7; D perhaps matches TRBD1 (5 bases). Germline V gene sequence: CDR1 SGHAT, CDR2 FQNNGV. The CDR3 runs to 13 residues. V shed 5 bases and J shed 2 bases, with 10 bases lying between them. The DNA of the CDR3 is TGTGCCAGCAGCCCACAGGATACCTACGAGCAGTACTTC. Amino acid sequence: CASSPQDTYEQYF.

The gene calls are TRBV30 and TRBJ2-7; D possibly corresponds to TRBD2 (6 bases). The CDR3 is 16 residues long. Per the germline V gene, CDR1 is GTSNPN and CDR2 is SVGIG (reference sequence). Between the trimmed V and J ends, which lost 2 bases and 0 bases, there was a span of 17 bases. In DNA form, the CDR3 reads TGTGCCTGGAGTAGAGCCGGGGGTGCGTACTCCTACGAGCAGTACTTC. Translating it yields CAWSRAGGAYSYEQYF.

V usage is TRBV7-2 and J usage is TRBJ2-2; 7 bases line up with TRBD2. The CDR3 extends over 14 amino acids. Trimming at V came to 5 bases and at J to 8 bases, leaving 8 bases not matched to a gene. CDR1 is SGHTA, CDR2 FQGNSA, per germline. The CDR3 DNA is TGTGCCAGCAGCCCCGGGTCGGGAGGAGGGGAGCTGTTTTTT. Amino acid sequence: CASSPGSGGGELFF.

The chain combines TRBV5-1 with TRBJ2-5, with D possibly called TRBD1 or TRBD2 (5 bases each). The germline V gene has CDR1 SGHRS and CDR2 YFSETQ. V gave up 0 bases and J gave up 5 bases, with 14 bases separating them. The CDR3 covers 15 residues. The CDR3 DNA is TGCGCCAGCAGCTTGGACACGGGGCCGGTCGAGACCCAGTACTTC. Translating it yields CASSLDTGPVETQYF.

This chain uses TRBV28 with TRBJ2-7, with 8 bases matching TRBD2. Germline V gene data show CDR1 as MDHEN and CDR2 as SYDVKM. This CDR3 comprises 11 residues. Unmatched junction bases numbered 2, after V lost 7 bases and J lost 6 bases. The CDR3 region is CASTRGGEQYF. The CDR3 DNA follows: TGTGCCAGCACTCGGGGGGGCGAGCAGTACTTC.

The V call is TRBV28, the J call TRBJ1-6, with 8 bases fitting TRBD1. This CDR3 has 13 amino acids. Germline loops: CDR1 MDHEN, CDR2 SYDVKM. V shed 7 bases, J shed 10 bases, and the junction held 6 bases outside the gene matches. The CDR3 region is CASNTGGVSPLHF. As DNA, the CDR3 is TGTGCCAGCAATACAGGGGGGGTGTCACCCCTCCACTTT.